This T cell receptor beta chain was profiled in a study of lymphopenia after photon versus proton radiotherapy (dated by TCRdb to about 2019). For the study in its entirety: The study compared the immunological effects of photon versus proton radiation therapy in patients with gastrointestinal tumors who developed high-grade lymphopenia. The cohort comprised more than 15 patients with gastrointestinal tumors who received either photon or proton therapy and then developed lymphopenia. The study was designed to characterize how the impact on the immune system differs between the two radiation modalities. Here is what the overall study found, with its caveats: Across the cohort, a larger post-nadir drop in TCR diversity was inversely correlated with overall survival time among patients who died. The authors looked at the survival association only in patients who died, and they framed better survival with proton therapy as a possibility rather than a demonstrated result. After the lymphocyte count nadir, photon-treated repertoires showed oligoclonal expansion, especially of CD8+ Temra cells, which drove the drop in diversity. Relative stability during treatment was observed in proton-treated patients, whereas loss of naive T cells and TCR diversity and gain of effector/memory populations were observed in photon-treated patients.

Library preparation was by the immunoSEQ multiplex PCR assay. Alongside multiparametric flow cytometry, deep sequencing of rearranged TCR beta loci was used to profile the T cell repertoires. TCRdb carries this immuneACCESS record with in-frame sequences only. Its versions omit some clonotypes, under half of them owing to an unresolved V gene in the studies checked, with the rest unexplained. The sample table contains roughly 45,000 clones; only one count was recorded for 65% to 90% of them. The biggest ten clones account for over 2% of the sample. Concerning this clone itself: No cognate antigen has been identified for it. There are no base qualities to consult, and no much larger clone falls within one base.

The cysteine opens and the phenylalanine closes a CDR3 of 14 amino acids. The read is trimmed to its CDR3 DNA, 42 bases read in frame from base 1. CDR1 and CDR2 are read off the germline V gene as ENHRY and SYGVKD. The V end loses 9 bases and the J end loses 0 bases, and a stretch of 13 bases separates them. This receptor chain uses TRBV10-3 and TRBJ2-3, and the D gene may be TRBD2, 7 bases matching. The clonotype was recovered from a man aged 35-49 years with gastric cancer. The source material was peripheral blood, sampled from a patient treated with photon-based radiotherapy. The sequence in DNA is TGTGCCATGGGAGGGGGGTCTAGCACAGATACGCAGTATTTT. This translates into CAMGGGSSTDTQYF.